This passage covers 19 T cell receptor beta chains from one sample sequenced in a study of T cells after yellow fever vaccination (dated by TCRdb to between 2018 and 2021). Libraries were prepared through 5' RACE. TCRdb shows the sequencer as Illumina HiSeq 2500. Clones were called with MiXCR by TCRdb after fastp trimmed the public reads at Q25, and only in-frame beta chains were retained. Each entry is one CDR3 protein sequence, shown with its most common DNA and genes. The sample records 300,000 to 400,000 distinct CDR3 sequences, 8.7% of which are singletons. The top ten hold roughly 18% of the sample. The treatment or condition label, as the study defines it: live attenuated yellow fever vaccine strain. The material was PBMCs, obtained on the day of the first yellow fever vaccination. All receptors derive from a man between 18 and 35 years old who received the YFV17D yellow fever vaccine.

CDR3 DNA sequence: TGTGCCAGCAGCTTAGTAAGAGCCTACACCTTC. Its translation is CASSLVRAYTF. The chain employs TRBV7-2 and TRBJ1-2; D gene unclear. This CDR3 region has 11 residues. The V end was cut by 1 base, the J end by 10 bases, with 7 bases between. The germline gives CDR1 SGHTA, CDR2 FQGNSA.

Only a few counts were recorded for this clonotype. The chain employs TRBV20-1 and TRBJ2-1, with 11 bases that match TRBD1. The CDR3 covers 15 residues. CDR1 DFQATT and CDR2 SNEGSKA come from the germline V gene (reference sequence). Trimming at V came to 6 bases and at J to 9 bases, leaving 13 bases not matched to a gene. Written as DNA, the CDR3 is TGCAGTGCCACTCACCCGGACAGGGGGCATAGTGAGCAGTTCTTC. It is translated as CSATHPDRGHSEQFF.

This clonotype was picked up a small number of times. V is TRBV12-3 or TRBV12-4 and J is TRBJ1-1, with D possibly being TRBD1 (5 bases). The CDR3 is 14 amino acids. V was pared by 4 bases and J by 1 base, with 10 bases between. CDR3 amino acids: CASSSGGTNTEAFF. CDR3 coding DNA: TGTGCCAGCAGTTCGGGGGGTACGAACACTGAAGCTTTCTTT.

This clonotype was recorded at least ten times. This chain links TRBV7-2 with TRBJ2-1; perhaps D is TRBD1 or TRBD2 (6 bases each). CDR3 length: 14 amino acids. Between the trimmed V and J ends, which lost 5 bases and 2 bases, there was a span of 10 bases. The germline gives CDR1 SGHTA, CDR2 FQGNSA. The CDR3 region has the DNA TGTGCCAGCAGCCTGGGGGGCCCCTACAATGAGCAGTTCTTC. Protein: CASSLGGPYNEQFF.

This clonotype was counted at least ten times. This chain links TRBV7-8 with TRBJ2-3, with D maybe TRBD1 (6 bases). CDR3 length: 16 residues. Germline loops: CDR1 SGHVS, CDR2 FQNEAQ. V lost 5 bases to trimming and J lost 0 bases, with 15 bases between them. CDR3 sequence: CASSLGAYPSTDTQYF. The CDR3 DNA reads TGTGCCAGCAGCCTGGGGGCCTACCCTAGCACAGATACGCAGTATTTT.

This clonotype was picked up many times. The chain combines TRBV5-4 with TRBJ2-1; 9 bases agree with TRBD1. V trimming: 0 bases; J trimming: 4 bases; junction bases outside the gene matches: 5. This CDR3 is 16 amino acids long. CDR1 SGHNT and CDR2 YYREEE come from the germline V gene (reference sequence). In DNA, the CDR3 is TGTGCCAGCAGCTTGGCGACAGGGGGGAGTTACAATGAGCAGTTCTTC. Translated: CASSLATGGSYNEQFF.

The sample holds a few counts of this clonotype. The chain has TRBV7-9 and TRBJ1-6; D unresolved. The CDR3 runs to 15 residues. Per the germline V gene, CDR1 is SEHNR and CDR2 is FQNEAQ (reference sequence). Between the trimmed V and J ends, which lost 4 bases and 7 bases, there was a span of 14 bases. The CDR3: CASSSHRARNSPLHF. Written as DNA, the CDR3 is TGTGCCAGCAGCTCTCATAGAGCAAGAAATTCACCCCTCCACTTT.

In this sample, this clonotype turned up a few times. The V and J genes are TRBV18 and TRBJ1-2; D uncertain. CDR1 and CDR2 (germline): KGHSH, LQKENI. This CDR3 is built from 16 residues. Trimming removed 5 bases from V and 4 bases from J, with 20 bases in between. The CDR3 nucleotides read TGTGCCAGCTCATCACTACCCACGGGTGAAACCTATGGCTACACCTTC. It translates to CASSSLPTGETYGYTF.

The V and J genes are TRBV5-1 and TRBJ2-3; 15 bases are shared with TRBD2. V lost 4 bases, J lost 4 bases, and 7 bases stayed unmatched. Germline assignment: CDR1 SGHRS and CDR2 YFSETQ. This CDR3 comprises 17 residues. The CDR3 DNA reads as TGCGCCAGCAGCCCGGGACTAGCGGGGGGACCCCCAGATACGCAGTATTTT. This gives the protein CASSPGLAGGPPDTQYF. Full variable domain (outside the CDR3, taken from reference TRBV5-1 and TRBJ2-3): KAGVTQTPRYLIKTRGQQVTLSCSPISGHRSVSWYQQTPGQGLQFLFEYFSETQRNKGNFPGRFSGRQFSNSRSEMNVSTLELGDSALYLCASSPGLAGGPPDTQYFGPGTRLTVL.

The table lists this clonotype with many counts. J is TRBJ2-3 and V is TRBV28; D not certain. CDR1 and CDR2 (germline): MDHEN, SYDVKM. This CDR3 contains 11 residues. V dropped 6 bases and J dropped 5 bases, with 6 bases sitting between them. CDR3 DNA sequence: TGTGCCAGCAGAGAGGAAGATACGCAGTATTTT. It encodes CASREEDTQYF. Combining the CDR3 with reference TRBV28 and TRBJ2-3 gives the whole variable domain DVKVTQSSRYLVKRTGEKVFLECVQDMDHENMFWYRQDPGLGLRLIYFSYDVKMKEKGDIPEGYSVSREKKERFSLILESASTNQTSMYLCASREEDTQYFGPGTRLTVL.

V usage is TRBV9 and J usage is TRBJ2-1; D unresolved. Germline V gene lookup returns CDR1 SGDLS and CDR2 YYNGEE. This CDR3 is 13 amino acids long. V lost 0 bases, J lost 8 bases, and 9 bases lay in between. The CDR3 nucleotides read TGTGCCAGCAGCGTAGGGCTTGAGCATGAGCAGTTCTTC. It encodes CASSVGLEHEQFF.

The chain uses TRBV7-9 and TRBJ2-7; 7 bases are shared with TRBD1. CDR3 size: 17 residues. Trimming removed 5 bases from V and 0 bases from J; junction bases left unmatched: 13. CDR1 and CDR2 from the germline V gene are SEHNR and FQNEAQ (reference sequence). CDR3 residues: CASSKEDGDSYSYEQYV. CDR3 bases: TGTGCCAGCAGCAAGGAGGATGGGGACAGCTACTCCTACGAGCAGTACGTC.

V and J are TRBV18 and TRBJ1-2; D is unclear. Germline-derived CDR1 and CDR2 are KGHSH and LQKENI. The CDR3 extends over 14 amino acids. V gave up 1 base and J gave up 0 bases, with 6 bases separating them. As DNA, the CDR3 is TGTGCCAGCTCACCACGGCGTCCTAACTATGGCTACACCTTC. This sequence encodes CASSPRRPNYGYTF.

This clonotype was observed a handful of times. This sequence joins TRBV20-1 and TRBJ2-7, with a weak D call TRBD1 (6 bases). Germline V CDR1 and CDR2: DFQATT, SNEGSKA (reference sequence). V was cut by 5 bases and J by 1 base, with 18 bases left in between. The CDR3 is made up of 15 amino acids. The CDR3, as DNA: TGCAGTGCTGAGACCCCGAACAGGGCGTCCTACGAGCAGTACTTC. Translating it yields CSAETPNRASYEQYF.

The chain couples TRBV29-1 to TRBJ2-2; TRBD1 matches 8 bases. Trimming at V came to 7 bases and at J to 0 bases, leaving 1 base not matched to a gene. The germline V gene encodes CDR1 SQVTM and CDR2 ANQGSEA. This CDR3 has 13 residues. For the CDR3, the DNA is TGCAGCGGACAGGGGCCGAACACCGGGGAGCTGTTTTTT. Translating it yields CSGQGPNTGELFF.

J is TRBJ2-4 and V is TRBV7-9; D not certain. Germline loops: CDR1 SEHNR, CDR2 FQNEAQ (reference sequence). The V and J ends lost 6 bases and 1 base respectively, with 7 bases between them. This CDR3 is built from 13 residues. The CDR3 DNA reads as TGTGCCAGCAGAGGGATTGCCAAAAACATTCAGTACTTC. It yields the protein CASRGIAKNIQYF.

The chain has TRBV19 and TRBJ1-1; tentatively, D is TRBD1 (5 bases). The CDR3 has 14 residues. Germline-derived CDR1 and CDR2 are LNHDA and SQIVND (reference sequence). Trimming removed 3 bases at V and 3 bases at J, with 11 bases between. The DNA for the CDR3 is TGTGCCAGTAGTATCGGGGACGGGGACACTGAAGCTTTCTTT. It translates to CASSIGDGDTEAFF.

The CDR3 coding sequence is TGTGCCATCAGTGGACCGGGACAGGGGCCAGATACGCAGTATTTT. Its protein is CAISGPGQGPDTQYF. The V and J genes are TRBV10-3 and TRBJ2-3; 10 bases are a match to TRBD1. With 4 bases clipped from V and 4 bases from J, the junction kept 5 bases outside the gene matches. Germline loops: CDR1 ENHRY, CDR2 SYGVKD. CDR3 length: 15 amino acids.

This clonotype was seen a handful of times. This chain uses TRBV5-4 with TRBJ2-3; D unclear. The CDR3 spans 13 residues. The germline V gene encodes CDR1 SGHNT and CDR2 YYREEE (reference sequence). Trimming took 4 bases from V and 4 from J, leaving 10 bases between them. The CDR3 coding sequence is TGTGCCAGCAGCCCTCGGCAGCCAGATACGCAGTATTTT. Protein sequence: CASSPRQPDTQYF.